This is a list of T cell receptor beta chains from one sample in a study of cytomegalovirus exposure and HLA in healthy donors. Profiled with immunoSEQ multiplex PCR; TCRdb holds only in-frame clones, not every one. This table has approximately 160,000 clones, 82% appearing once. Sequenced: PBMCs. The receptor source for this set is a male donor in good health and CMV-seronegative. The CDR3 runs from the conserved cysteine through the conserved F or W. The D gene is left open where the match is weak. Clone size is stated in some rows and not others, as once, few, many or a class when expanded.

CDR3: CASAGTRNTEAFF
DNA: TGTGCCAGCGCCGGGACAAGGAACACTGAAGCTTTCTTT
D: NA
J: TRBJ1-1
size: NA
V: TRBV25-1

CDR3: CASSPGDRGLGNTIYF
DNA: TGTGCCAGCAGCCCGGGGGACCGCGGCCTGGGAAACACCATATATTTT
D: NA
J: TRBJ1-3
size: NA
V: TRBV7-9

CDR3: CAWNEPRDRITYEQYF
DNA: TGTGCCTGGAACGAACCTCGGGACAGGATTACCTACGAGCAGTACTTC
D: TRBD1
J: TRBJ2-7
size: NA
V: TRBV30

CDR3: CATSRDQGTQYF
DNA: TGTGCCACCAGCAGAGATCAGGGCACGCAGTATTTT
D: NA
J: TRBJ2-3
size: NA
V: TRBV15

CDR3: CASSLLSGAAYNEQFF
DNA: TGTGCCAGCAGCCTCCTATCAGGGGCCGCCTACAATGAGCAGTTCTTC
D: NA
J: TRBJ2-1
size: NA
V: TRBV5-8

CDR3: CASSSGQIYEQYF
DNA: TGCGCCAGCAGCTCGGGACAAATCTACGAGCAGTACTTC
D: NA
J: TRBJ2-7
size: NA
V: TRBV5-1

CDR3: CASSTGTYYGYTF
DNA: TGTGCCAGTAGCACCGGGACTTACTATGGCTACACCTTC
D: NA
J: TRBJ1-2
size: NA
V: TRBV19

CDR3: CASSLGGRGQLNTEAFF
DNA: TGTGCCAGCAGCTTGGGGGGCCGGGGACAGTTGAACACTGAAGCTTTCTTT
D: TRBD1
J: TRBJ1-1
size: once
V: TRBV7-9

CDR3: CACRTSGGELFF
DNA: TGTGCCTGTCGGACTAGCGGCGGGGAGCTGTTTTTT
D: TRBD2
J: TRBJ2-2
size: few
V: TRBV30

CDR3: CASSLIGLASMNGEQFF
DNA: TGTGCCAGCAGCTTAATAGGACTAGCTTCAATGAATGGGGAGCAGTTCTTC
D: TRBD2
J: TRBJ2-1
size: NA
V: TRBV7-3

CDR3: CASRTGTLFYEQYF
DNA: TGTGCCAGCAGGACCGGGACTTTATTTTACGAGCAGTACTTC
D: NA
J: TRBJ2-7
size: NA
V: TRBV6-6

CDR3: CSAIISEQYF
DNA: TGCAGTGCTATTATTAGTGAGCAGTACTTC
D: NA
J: TRBJ2-7
size: NA
V: TRBV20-1

CDR3: CASSRDRVQPQHF
DNA: TGTGCCAGCAGCCGGGACAGGGTACAGCCCCAGCATTTT
D: TRBD1
J: TRBJ1-5
size: NA
V: TRBV6-5

CDR3: CASSPDRGYEKLFF
DNA: TGTGCCAGCTCCCCGGACAGGGGTTATGAAAAACTGTTTTTT
D: TRBD1
J: TRBJ1-4
size: NA
V: TRBV18

CDR3: CASSLAGGGLLTYEQYF
DNA: TGTGCCAGCAGCTTAGCAGGCGGGGGCCTTCTTACCTACGAGCAGTACTTC
D: NA
J: TRBJ2-7
size: NA
V: TRBV7-2

CDR3: CSSSYPGQGFSGNTIYF
DNA: TGTTCCAGCAGCTATCCGGGACAGGGATTCTCCGGAAACACCATATATTTT
D: TRBD1
J: TRBJ1-3
size: NA
V: TRBV7-9

CDR3: CASSARTGTLIYTF
DNA: TGTGCCAGCTCGGCCCGGACAGGGACATTGATCTACACCTTC
D: TRBD1
J: TRBJ1-2
size: NA
V: TRBV18

CDR3: CASSWEGTTVPGIQYF
DNA: TGCGCCAGCAGCTGGGAGGGGACAACCGTCCCAGGGATTCAGTACTTC
D: NA
J: TRBJ2-4
size: NA
V: TRBV5-1

CDR3: CASSLTGDNEKLFF
DNA: TGCGCCAGCAGCCTAACAGGGGATAATGAAAAACTGTTTTTT
D: TRBD1
J: TRBJ1-4
size: NA
V: TRBV5-1

CDR3: CAAGEGAFF
DNA: TGTGCCGCGGGTGAGGGAGCTTTCTTT
D: NA
J: TRBJ1-1
size: NA
V: TRBV19

CDR3: CASSPLLRAYNEQFF
DNA: TGTGCCAGCAGCCCTCTTTTGCGGGCTTACAATGAGCAGTTCTTC
D: NA
J: TRBJ2-1
size: NA
V: TRBV11-3

CDR3: CASSLRTGRGENIQYF
DNA: TGCGCCAGCAGCTTGAGGACAGGGAGGGGGGAAAACATTCAGTACTTC
D: NA
J: TRBJ2-4
size: NA
V: TRBV5-1

CDR3: CASSRMTGFGIVGNTIYF
DNA: TGTGCCAGCAGCCGTATGACAGGGTTCGGGATAGTCGGAAACACCATATATTTT
D: TRBD1
J: TRBJ1-3
size: NA
V: TRBV5-4

CDR3: CASSFPGNYGYTF
DNA: TGTGCCAGCAGCTTCCCGGGGAACTATGGCTACACCTTC
D: NA
J: TRBJ1-2
size: once
V: TRBV5-6

CDR3: CASSLGGQGAHETQYF
DNA: TGTGCCAGCAGCTTGGGGGGACAGGGGGCGCACGAGACCCAGTACTTC
D: TRBD1
J: TRBJ2-5
size: NA
V: TRBV5-4

CDR3: CASSVAGTQYF
DNA: TGTGCCAGCAGCGTAGCCGGGACCCAGTACTTC
D: NA
J: TRBJ2-5
size: NA
V: TRBV9

CDR3: CASSLSRTSYEQYF
DNA: TGTGCCAGCAGTTTATCGAGGACTAGCTACGAGCAGTACTTC
D: TRBD2
J: TRBJ2-7
size: NA
V: TRBV27

CDR3: CASSDALAYEQYF
DNA: TGTGCCAGCAGTGATGCGTTAGCCTACGAGCAGTACTTC
D: NA
J: TRBJ2-7
size: NA
V: TRBV2

CDR3: CASSYSGSTNTGELFF
DNA: TGTGCCAGCAGTTACAGCGGGAGTACGAACACCGGGGAGCTGTTTTTT
D: TRBD2
J: TRBJ2-2
size: NA
V: TRBV6-5

CDR3: CASRTSVYNEQFF
DNA: TGTGCCAGCAGAACTAGCGTCTACAATGAGCAGTTCTTC
D: TRBD2
J: TRBJ2-1
size: NA
V: TRBV6-5

CDR3: CASSELAGTAYEQYF
DNA: TGTGCCAGCAGTGAACTAGCGGGAACCGCCTACGAGCAGTACTTC
D: TRBD2
J: TRBJ2-7
size: medium-sized
V: TRBV6-1

CDR3: CASSFSRGGEQYF
DNA: TGTGCCAGCAGCTTCTCACGGGGGGGGGAGCAGTACTTC
D: TRBD2
J: TRBJ2-7
size: NA
V: TRBV5-6

CDR3: CASAHPPGHAWGSYNEQFF
DNA: TGTGCCAGTGCTCACCCACCCGGACACGCCTGGGGCTCCTACAATGAGCAGTTCTTC
D: NA
J: TRBJ2-1
size: NA
V: TRBV19

CDR3: CASSPSGGVRYNEQFF
DNA: TGTGCCAGCAGCCCTAGCGGGGGGGTCCGATACAATGAGCAGTTCTTC
D: TRBD2
J: TRBJ2-1
size: NA
V: TRBV28

CDR3: CASSYSTRGGYEQYF
DNA: TGTGCCAGCAGTTACTCGACAAGGGGGGGTTACGAGCAGTACTTC
D: NA
J: TRBJ2-7
size: NA
V: TRBV6-6

CDR3: CASSQATGMFNTGELFF
DNA: TGTGCCAGCAGCCAAGCGACAGGGATGTTCAACACCGGGGAGCTGTTTTTT
D: TRBD1
J: TRBJ2-2
size: NA
V: TRBV14